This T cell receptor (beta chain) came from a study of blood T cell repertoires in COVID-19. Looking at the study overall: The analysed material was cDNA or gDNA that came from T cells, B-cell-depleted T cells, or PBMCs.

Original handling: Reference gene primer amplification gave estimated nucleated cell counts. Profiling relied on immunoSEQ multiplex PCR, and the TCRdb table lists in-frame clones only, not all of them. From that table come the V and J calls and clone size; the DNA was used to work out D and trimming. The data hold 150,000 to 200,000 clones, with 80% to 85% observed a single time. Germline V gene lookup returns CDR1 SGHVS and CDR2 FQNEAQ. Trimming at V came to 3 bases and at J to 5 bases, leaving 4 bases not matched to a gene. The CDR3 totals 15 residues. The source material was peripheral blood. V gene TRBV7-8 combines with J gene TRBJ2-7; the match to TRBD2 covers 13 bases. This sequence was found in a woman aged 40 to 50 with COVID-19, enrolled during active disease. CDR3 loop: CASSFRTSGSHEQYF. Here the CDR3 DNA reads TGTGCCAGCAGCTTTCGGACTAGCGGGAGCCACGAGCAGTACTTC.